Listed below are T cell receptor beta chains from one sample, sequenced in a study of monozygotic twins with inflammatory bowel disease. TCRdb re-called the 5' RACE reads, yielding one record per CDR3 amino acid sequence without DNA. The sample totals approximately 400,000 distinct CDR3 sequences. Material for sequencing was blood. The receptors come from a human donor with ulcerative colitis or Crohn's disease, or a healthy co-twin of an affected twin (not recorded which). CDR3s include the opening cysteine and the closing phenylalanine or tryptophan.

J: TRBJ1-5
V: TRBV30
CDR3: CAWSWGQGGNQPQHF

J: TRBJ2-1
V: TRBV5-6
CDR3: CASSFLANQQFF

J: TRBJ2-4
V: TRBV28
CDR3: CASTGRGSDIQYF

J: TRBJ2-1
V: TRBV30
CDR3: CAWSVGGVLNEQFF

J: TRBJ1-6
V: TRBV5-1
CDR3: CASSLGGKNNSPLHF

J: TRBJ2-7
V: TRBV7-2
CDR3: CASRYGDRTYEQYF

J: TRBJ1-4
V: TRBV2
CDR3: CASSDQGAMDEKLFF

J: TRBJ2-2
V: TRBV18
CDR3: CASSRATARNTGELFF

J: TRBJ2-7
V: TRBV7-9
CDR3: CASSLGKTARAGEQYF

J: TRBJ1-4
V: TRBV30
CDR3: CAWSVPRWTNEKLFF

J: TRBJ2-5
V: TRBV7-2
CDR3: CASAGGGAQETQYF

J: TRBJ1-3
V: TRBV5-1
CDR3: CASSLDGGPGNTIYF

J: TRBJ2-2
V: TRBV21-1
CDR3: CASSKARTGITGELFF

J: TRBJ1-1
V: TRBV29-1
CDR3: CSFRRANTEAFF

J: TRBJ1-6
V: TRBV12-3/TRBV12-4
CDR3: CASSLRGGEGSPLHF

J: TRBJ2-3
V: TRBV14
CDR3: CASSGRGQGAYTQYF

J: TRBJ1-3
V: TRBV28
CDR3: CASSTGQFPSGNTIYF

J: TRBJ2-5
V: TRBV7-7
CDR3: CASSFERGVQETQYF

J: TRBJ2-5
V: TRBV21-1
CDR3: CASSKLKDRGRETRYF

J: TRBJ2-7
V: TRBV4-1
CDR3: CASSQGLAVPYEQYF

J: TRBJ2-3
V: TRBV5-1
CDR3: CASSSSPSGSADTQYF

J: TRBJ2-5
V: TRBV5-1
CDR3: CASSLGGGSETQYF

J: TRBJ2-7
V: TRBV30
CDR3: CAWNLAGPYEQYF

J: TRBJ1-5
V: TRBV5-1
CDR3: CASSLGPGVHQPQHF

J: TRBJ1-1
V: TRBV3-1
CDR3: CASSPWTKNTEAFF

J: TRBJ1-6
V: TRBV11-2
CDR3: CASSLDGQGLSPLHF

J: TRBJ2-2
V: TRBV6-5
CDR3: CASSYRPGQIQTGELFF

J: TRBJ1-1
V: TRBV7-9
CDR3: CASSSSVTEAFF

J: TRBJ2-7
V: TRBV7-6
CDR3: CASSLVETSGEQYF

J: TRBJ1-2
V: TRBV27
CDR3: CASSANRGGDGYTF

J: TRBJ2-2
V: TRBV5-1
CDR3: CASSLAGVYPTGELFF

J: TRBJ1-1
V: TRBV4-3
CDR3: CASSQDLRGGNTEAFF

J: TRBJ2-1
V: TRBV3-1
CDR3: CASSQGTTAYNEQFF